The text below deals with one T cell receptor (beta chain). Assay used: immunoSEQ multiplex PCR; TCRdb lists only in-frame clones, some missing. The data show about 660,000 clones, with around 87% seen just once and approximately 0.011% held by the top ten. Germline V lookup: CDR1 SGDLS, CDR2 YYNGEE. The CDR3 sequence is 20 residues long. The J segment lost 1 base and the V segment lost 4 bases, leaving 19 bases of the junction unmatched. The sample originates from a study of shared T cell receptors in the human thymus. The same sample was also studied in work on human thymus T cells. That report adds: Those donating were healthy Finnish infants in corrective surgery for congenital heart defects. Corrective heart surgery yielded the resections from which the thymus tissue came. There appeared to be biased usage of V and J genes in thymic and blood repertoires. Highly overlapping thymic repertoires in unrelated individuals were reported by related research.

The sample was thymocytes. This receptor was taken from a boy under three years old with a congenital heart defect. This chain uses TRBV9 with TRBJ2-3; 9 nucleotides agree with TRBD2. CDR3 in DNA: TGTGCCAGCAGCCCTCCTGGGGGGCTAGCGGGACGAGGGGGCACAGATACGCAGTATTTT. It yields the protein CASSPPGGLAGRGGTDTQYF.